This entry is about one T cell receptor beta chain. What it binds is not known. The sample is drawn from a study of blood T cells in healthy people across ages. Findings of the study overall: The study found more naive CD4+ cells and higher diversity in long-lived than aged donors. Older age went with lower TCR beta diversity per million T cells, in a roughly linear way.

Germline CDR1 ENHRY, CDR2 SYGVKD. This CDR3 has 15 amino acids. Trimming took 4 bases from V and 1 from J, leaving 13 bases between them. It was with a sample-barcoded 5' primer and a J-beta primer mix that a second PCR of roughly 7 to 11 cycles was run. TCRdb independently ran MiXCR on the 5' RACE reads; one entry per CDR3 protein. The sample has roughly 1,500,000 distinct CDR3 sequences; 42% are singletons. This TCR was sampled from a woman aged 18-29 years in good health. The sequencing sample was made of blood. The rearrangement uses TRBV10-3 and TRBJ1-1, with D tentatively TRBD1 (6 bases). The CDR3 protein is CAISGMDSSNTEAFF. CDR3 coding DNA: TGTGCCATCAGTGGAATGGACAGCTCGAACACTGAAGCTTTCTTT.